This is a list of T cell receptor beta chains from one sample in a study of beta chain features in type 1 diabetes. Here immunoSEQ multiplex PCR was the method, and the copy in TCRdb shows in-frame clones only, minus some. The table includes some 240,000 clones, 16% detected once. The sample comprised naive CD4+ T cells from blood. The source of these receptors is a man in his thirties or forties with type 1 diabetes. Both conserved end residues are part of each CDR3. Fields, in order: J gene, V gene, clone size, D gene, CDR3 protein, CDR3 DNA. A D gene is named only where the DNA matches it firmly. For some rows the clone size is stated as once, few or many, or as a class when expanded; others skip it.

j_gene: TRBJ2-7; v_gene: TRBV7-8; abundance: few; d_gene: NA; CDR3aa: CASSPPGVEKQYF; CDR3nt: TGTGCCAGCAGCCCCCCCGGGGTGGAGAAGCAGTACTTC
j_gene: TRBJ2-6; v_gene: TRBV4-3; abundance: few; d_gene: TRBD1; CDR3aa: CASSQEGTASSGANVLTF; CDR3nt: TGCGCCAGCAGCCAAGAAGGGACAGCGAGCTCTGGGGCCAACGTCCTGACTTTC
j_gene: TRBJ2-1; v_gene: TRBV9; abundance: NA; d_gene: TRBD2; CDR3aa: CASSALAGAYNEQFF; CDR3nt: TGTGCCAGCAGCGCTCTAGCGGGGGCATACAATGAGCAGTTCTTC
j_gene: TRBJ2-7; v_gene: TRBV7-9; abundance: few; d_gene: NA; CDR3aa: CASSLTGDEQYF; CDR3nt: TGTGCCAGCAGCTTAACCGGGGACGAGCAGTACTTC
j_gene: TRBJ2-3; v_gene: TRBV2; abundance: NA; d_gene: TRBD2; CDR3aa: CASSRSGASTDTQYF; CDR3nt: TGTGCCAGCAGTCGCAGCGGGGCTAGCACAGATACGCAGTATTTT
j_gene: TRBJ2-1; v_gene: TRBV6-5; abundance: NA; d_gene: NA; CDR3aa: CASTGNNEQFF; CDR3nt: TGTGCCAGCACGGGAAACAATGAGCAGTTCTTC
j_gene: TRBJ2-3; v_gene: TRBV4-1; abundance: few; d_gene: NA; CDR3aa: CASSQQVRDTQYF; CDR3nt: TGCGCCAGCAGCCAACAGGTGAGAGATACGCAGTATTTT
j_gene: TRBJ2-7; v_gene: TRBV7-2; abundance: few; d_gene: TRBD2; CDR3aa: CASSGTSSNHEQYF; CDR3nt: TGTGCCAGCAGTGGGACTAGTTCTAACCACGAGCAGTACTTC
j_gene: TRBJ2-5; v_gene: TRBV5-1; abundance: NA; d_gene: TRBD2; CDR3aa: CASNLGAGARETQYF; CDR3nt: TGCGCCAGCAACCTAGGAGCGGGAGCGAGAGAGACCCAGTACTTC
j_gene: TRBJ2-7; v_gene: TRBV23-1; abundance: NA; d_gene: TRBD2; CDR3aa: CASSQRGTQSYEQYF; CDR3nt: TGCGCCAGCAGTCAGCGGGGGACCCAATCCTACGAGCAGTACTTC
j_gene: TRBJ2-1; v_gene: TRBV25-1; abundance: NA; d_gene: NA; CDR3aa: CASSEARGLGSYNEQFF; CDR3nt: TGTGCCAGCAGTGAAGCGAGAGGGCTGGGCTCCTACAATGAGCAGTTCTTC
j_gene: TRBJ1-2; v_gene: TRBV30; abundance: few; d_gene: NA; CDR3aa: CAWMGTGELGENYGYTF; CDR3nt: TGTGCCTGGATGGGCACGGGAGAGTTGGGAGAGAACTATGGCTACACCTTC
j_gene: TRBJ2-6; v_gene: TRBV29-1; abundance: few; d_gene: NA; CDR3aa: CSVSTRLSGANVLTF; CDR3nt: TGCAGCGTTTCGACCCGGCTCTCTGGGGCCAACGTCCTGACTTTC
j_gene: TRBJ1-1; v_gene: TRBV5-6; abundance: NA; d_gene: NA; CDR3aa: CASSLAVGRGTEAFF; CDR3nt: TGTGCCAGCAGCTTGGCGGTGGGAAGGGGCACTGAAGCTTTCTTT
j_gene: TRBJ2-4; v_gene: TRBV27; abundance: NA; d_gene: NA; CDR3aa: CASSLGPGTLNIQYF; CDR3nt: TGTGCCAGCAGTTTGGGTCCTGGGACATTAAACATTCAGTACTTC
j_gene: TRBJ1-5; v_gene: TRBV30; abundance: NA; d_gene: TRBD1; CDR3aa: CAWSDGQGNQPQHF; CDR3nt: TGTGCCTGGAGTGATGGACAGGGCAATCAGCCCCAGCATTTT
j_gene: TRBJ1-2; v_gene: TRBV29-1; abundance: NA; d_gene: NA; CDR3aa: CSVSENYGYTF; CDR3nt: TGCAGCGTGTCGGAGAACTATGGCTACACCTTC
j_gene: TRBJ2-5; v_gene: TRBV7-2; abundance: few; d_gene: NA; CDR3aa: CASGESETQYF; CDR3nt: TGTGCCAGCGGAGAATCGGAGACCCAGTACTTC
j_gene: TRBJ1-5; v_gene: TRBV30; abundance: NA; d_gene: NA; CDR3aa: CAWKAQRRGCNQPQHF; CDR3nt: TGTGCCTGGAAGGCGCAGCGCAGGGGTTGCAATCAGCCCCAGCATTTT
j_gene: TRBJ2-1; v_gene: TRBV21-1; abundance: few; d_gene: NA; CDR3aa: CASSPRRGWYEQFF; CDR3nt: TGTGCCAGCAGCCCTCGGCGGGGGTGGTACGAGCAGTTCTTC
j_gene: TRBJ2-3; v_gene: TRBV5-4; abundance: NA; d_gene: TRBD2; CDR3aa: CASSPGTSNADTQYF; CDR3nt: TGTGCCAGCAGTCCCGGGACTAGTAACGCAGATACGCAGTATTTT
j_gene: TRBJ2-3; v_gene: TRBV9; abundance: NA; d_gene: NA; CDR3aa: CASSPARADTQYF; CDR3nt: TGTGCCAGCAGCCCCGCCCGAGCAGATACGCAGTATTTT
j_gene: TRBJ2-4; v_gene: TRBV7-8; abundance: few; d_gene: TRBD1; CDR3aa: CASRNLTGPLAKNIQYF; CDR3nt: TGTGCCAGCAGGAACCTGACAGGGCCCTTAGCCAAAAACATTCAGTACTTC
j_gene: TRBJ1-2; v_gene: TRBV9; abundance: few; d_gene: TRBD1; CDR3aa: CASSAGTDGYTF; CDR3nt: TGTGCCAGCAGTGCCGGGACAGATGGCTACACCTTC
j_gene: TRBJ2-2; v_gene: TRBV29-1; abundance: few; d_gene: TRBD1; CDR3aa: CSVQGTGNTGELFF; CDR3nt: TGCAGCGTTCAAGGGACAGGGAACACCGGGGAGCTGTTTTTT
j_gene: TRBJ2-3; v_gene: TRBV2; abundance: NA; d_gene: NA; CDR3aa: CASGVSTDTQYF; CDR3nt: TGTGCCAGCGGAGTTAGCACAGATACGCAGTATTTT
j_gene: TRBJ2-7; v_gene: TRBV28; abundance: once; d_gene: NA; CDR3aa: CASRRGTSYEQYF; CDR3nt: TGTGCCAGCAGACGCGGTACCTCCTACGAGCAGTACTTC
j_gene: TRBJ2-5; v_gene: TRBV29-1; abundance: NA; d_gene: NA; CDR3aa: CSVEGEQYF; CDR3nt: TGCAGCGTTGAAGGGGAGCAGTACTTC
j_gene: TRBJ2-5; v_gene: TRBV2; abundance: few; d_gene: NA; CDR3aa: CASSEQDFLQETQYF; CDR3nt: TGTGCCAGCAGTGAACAGGACTTTCTACAAGAGACCCAGTACTTC
j_gene: TRBJ2-4; v_gene: TRBV7-9; abundance: NA; d_gene: TRBD2; CDR3aa: CASSFFASGRNIQYF; CDR3nt: TGTGCCAGCAGCTTTTTCGCTAGCGGGAGAAACATTCAGTACTTC
j_gene: TRBJ2-1; v_gene: TRBV7-2; abundance: NA; d_gene: NA; CDR3aa: CASSLGDSHNEQFF; CDR3nt: TGTGCCAGCAGCTTAGGGGATTCCCACAATGAGCAGTTCTTC
j_gene: TRBJ2-6; v_gene: TRBV5-1; abundance: few; d_gene: TRBD1; CDR3aa: CASSRGDSPLSGANVLTF; CDR3nt: TGCGCCAGCAGCAGAGGGGACAGCCCCCTATCTGGGGCCAACGTCCTGACTTTC